The 12 T cell receptor beta chains reported below all come from one sample, sequenced in a study of blood T cell repertoires in COVID-19. Sequencing used immunoSEQ multiplex PCR; TCRdb keeps in-frame clones, though not all of them. The sample shows about 260,000 clones, around nine tenths of them seen only once. Sequenced input: peripheral blood. These receptors all come from a woman in her twenties or thirties with COVID-19, enrolled during active disease.

The chain combines TRBV28 with TRBJ2-7; tentative D call: TRBD1 (5 bases). This CDR3 spans 13 amino acids. CDR1 and CDR2 from the germline V gene are MDHEN and SYDVKM. Trimming left V 6 bases short and J 4 bases short, with 13 bases between. CDR3 in DNA: TGTGCCAGCAGCCAGGACACCCGATACGAGCAGTACTTC. It is translated as CASSQDTRYEQYF.

V and J are TRBV4-1 and TRBJ2-7, with 13 bases matching TRBD2. The germline V gene encodes CDR1 MGHRA and CDR2 YSYEKL. V shed 4 bases and J 3 bases; nucleotides not matched to a gene: 6. The CDR3 extends over 16 amino acids. The CDR3 nucleotides are TGCGCCAGCAGCCGCATACTAGCGGGAGGGGGCTACGAGCAGTACTTC. Residues: CASSRILAGGGYEQYF.

The gene calls are TRBV2 and TRBJ2-3, with D hard to call. V lost 6 bases and J 10 bases, leaving 14 bases between the germline ends. This CDR3 has 12 amino acids. Germline lookup yields CDR1 SNHLY and CDR2 FYNNEI. The CDR3 region has the DNA TGTGCCAGCAGGATCGCTAGGTTGGCGCAGTATTTT. Translation gives CASRIARLAQYF.

The gene calls are TRBV28 and TRBJ1-2; D uncertain. The CDR3 totals 12 residues. V was clipped by 8 bases and J by 2 bases, with 9 bases between them. From germline, CDR1 is MDHEN and CDR2 SYDVKM. For the CDR3, the DNA is TGTGCCAGCCTCTCGGGGAACTATGGCTACACCTTC. Protein sequence: CASLSGNYGYTF.

The rearrangement links TRBV6-4 to TRBJ2-7; D uncertain. CDR1 MRHNA and CDR2 SNTAGT come from the germline V gene. The ends were cut back, 2 bases at V and 4 bases at J, with 9 bases in the middle. This CDR3 region has 13 residues. CDR3 DNA: TGTGCCAGCAGTGACCCTGTGGCATACGAGCAGTACTTC. It translates to CASSDPVAYEQYF.

The gene calls are TRBV7-2 and TRBJ1-1; 7 bases match TRBD1. After removal of 3 bases from V and 1 base from J, the junction contained 5 bases not matched to a gene. Per germline, CDR1 SGHTA and CDR2 FQGNSA. The CDR3 spans 15 residues. CDR3 DNA: TGTGCCAGCAGCTTTAGGGGACAGCCGAACACTGAAGCTTTCTTT. Its protein product is CASSFRGQPNTEAFF.

In regard to this clone: A read error may account for a junction end that differs from germline. This sequence joins TRBV13 and TRBJ2-7; 7 bases are a match to TRBD1. The CDR3 loop spans 14 amino acids. CDR1 is PRHDT, CDR2 FYEKMQ, per germline (reference sequence). This CDR3 reads CASSSTGAIYAQYF. CDR3 coding DNA: TGTGCCAGCAGCTCCACAGGGGCCATCTACGCGCAGTACTTC.

The chain couples TRBV2 to TRBJ2-2; tentatively, D is TRBD2 (6 bases). CDR1 is SNHLY and CDR2 is FYNNEI in the germline V gene. This CDR3 has 13 residues. Trimming shortened V by 6 bases and J by 2 bases, and 7 bases separated the two germline ends. CDR3 residues: CASREGNTGELFF. For the CDR3, the DNA is TGTGCCAGCAGGGAGGGTAACACCGGGGAGCTGTTTTTT.

This clone was recorded a few times. V is TRBV10-3 and J is TRBJ2-7; 7 bases map to TRBD1. CDR1 ENHRY and CDR2 SYGVKD come from the germline V gene. Germline trimming cut 6 bases from V and 3 bases from J; bases unmatched to any gene: 8. CDR3 size: 14 residues. The CDR3 protein is CAIRGTGVIYEQYF. Here the CDR3 DNA reads TGTGCCATCAGAGGAACAGGGGTGATCTACGAGCAGTACTTC.

The chain recombines TRBV5-4 with TRBJ2-5, with 9 bases identical to TRBD2. The germline V gene has CDR1 SGHNT and CDR2 YYREEE (reference sequence). V lost 3 bases and J lost 5; bases outside the gene matches: 11. The CDR3 covers 16 residues. The DNA of the CDR3 is TGTGCCAGCAGCTCCTTTAGCGGGAGCCCCAGGGAGACCCAGTACTTC. Encoded protein: CASSSFSGSPRETQYF.

The gene calls are TRBV6-2 or TRBV6-3 and TRBJ1-4; TRBD1 agrees at 7 bases. The CDR3 extends over 15 amino acids. Germline CDR1 and CDR2: MNHEY and SVGEGT. Germline trimming cut 4 bases from V and 0 bases from J; bases unmatched to any gene: 2. Here the CDR3 reads CASSSTGATNEKLFF. CDR3 DNA sequence: TGTGCCAGCAGTTCCACAGGGGCAACTAATGAAAAACTGTTTTTT.

V usage is TRBV4-1 and J usage is TRBJ1-4; the D gene is possibly TRBD1 (5 bases). The CDR3 runs 17 residues. Germline assignment: CDR1 MGHRA and CDR2 YSYEKL. Trimming took off 5 bases at V and 6 bases at J, with 22 bases between the two ends. The CDR3 here is CASSAQVWGELDEKLFF. The CDR3 DNA sequence: TGCGCCAGCAGCGCCCAGGTATGGGGGGAGTTGGATGAAAAACTGTTTTTT.